This TCR beta chain stems from a study of blood T cell repertoires in COVID-19. Study overall: Nucleic acid was either cDNA or gDNA, and it came from T cells, B-cell-depleted T cells, or PBMCs.

As handled by the study authors: Counts of nucleated cells, estimated from reference gene primer amplification, were obtained. TCRdb keeps only in-frame clones here, not all; method: immunoSEQ multiplex PCR. The D gene and trimming were derived from the DNA, and the V and J assignments and clone size from that table. The data hold some 75,000 clones, with roughly 89% observed a single time. CDR1 and CDR2 from the germline V gene are SQVTM and ANQGSEA. The CDR3 contains 14 residues. V dropped 4 bases and J dropped 5 bases, with 15 bases sitting between them. The source material was peripheral blood. The chain couples TRBV29-1 to TRBJ1-5; possible D gene TRBD1, 6 bases. This clonotype was obtained from a man aged 55-75 years with acute or convalescent COVID-19. The CDR3 coding sequence is TGCAGCGTTGTTATGGGGGCCGACGATCAGCCCCAGCATTTT. Amino acid sequence: CSVVMGADDQPQHF.